The 8 T cell receptor beta chains below were found in one sample sequenced in a study of regulatory T cells in long-lasting Graves disease. Time point in this sample: newly diagnosed GD, antithyroid drugs for less than 3 months. Following extraction of RNA from PBMCs, that RNA was used to make the TCR library. In building TCR beta libraries, iRepertoire HTBI primers were used together with Arm-PCR of CDR3 regions. TCRdb re-derived calls from the multiplex PCR reads in MiXCR, one entry per CDR3 protein. The sample contains roughly 350,000 distinct CDR3 sequences, 15% to 20% of which appear only once. These data were also filed under a second study, of T cells in Graves' hyperthyroidism and ophthalmopathy.

The specimen comprised peripheral blood mononuclear cells (PBMCs), sampled at new diagnosis, from a patient treated with antithyroid drugs. All receptors come from a woman under 30 with Graves disease.

The chain employs TRBV28 and TRBJ1-2; 7 nucleotides line up with TRBD1. The CDR3 runs to 13 residues. Germline loops: CDR1 MDHEN, CDR2 SYDVKM. Trimming removed 2 bases from V and 5 bases from J; junction bases left unmatched: 2. The CDR3 DNA sequence: TGTGCCAGCAGTTTAAGCAGGGGGTATGGCTACACCTTC. Its translation: CASSLSRGYGYTF.

In this sample, this clonotype turned up a few times. The rearrangement joins TRBV6-2 or TRBV6-3 to TRBJ2-4; 8 nucleotides match TRBD1. The CDR3 spans 15 residues. CDR1 is MNHEY, CDR2 SVGEGT, per germline. V dropped 9 bases and J dropped 1; count of bases not matched to a gene: 8. The CDR3 DNA follows: TGTGCCAGTAAATTTCGGGACAGGGCCAAAAACATTCAGTACTTC. Translated, it gives CASKFRDRAKNIQYF.

The V call is TRBV7-9, the J call TRBJ2-2; TRBD1 aligns across 8 bases. This CDR3 region has 17 residues. Germline-derived CDR1 and CDR2 are SEHNR and FQNEAQ (reference sequence). The trim removed 3 bases at V and 5 bases at J, leaving 11 bases unmatched. The DNA for the CDR3 is TGTGCCAGCAGCTTGGACAGGGCCTTGGAGTGGACCGGGGAGCTGTTTTTT. This gives the protein CASSLDRALEWTGELFF.

As for this clonotype: A far more abundant clone sits one base away, making this likely a read error. This rearrangement joins TRBV6-2 or TRBV6-3 to TRBJ1-1; no firm D call. With 6 bases removed from V and 7 bases from J, the gap between germline ends came to 15 bases. Germline CDR1 MNHEY, CDR2 SVGEGT. The CDR3 covers 13 residues. The CDR3 region is CASSKETQFEAFF. The CDR3 nucleotides read TGTGCCAGCAGCAAGGAGACACAGTTTGAAGCTTTCTTT.

This sequence joins TRBV6-1 and TRBJ2-2, with 13 bases lining up with TRBD2. The CDR3 spans 16 residues. Germline CDR1 MNHNS, CDR2 SASEGT. Trimming at V came to 6 bases and at J to 5 bases, leaving 6 bases not matched to a gene. CDR3 sequence (DNA): TGTGCCAGCAGAACTAGCGGGGGGGCGCGGACCGGGGAGCTGTTTTTT. Translated, it gives CASRTSGGARTGELFF.

The V gene is TRBV6-1, the J gene TRBJ2-7; 7 bases fit TRBD1. The CDR3 sequence is 16 residues long. The ends lost 3 bases at V and 7 bases at J; junction bases unmatched: 15. Germline values: CDR1 MNHNS, CDR2 SASEGT. The CDR3 loop reads CASSDNRGNPPFEQYF. The CDR3 DNA sequence: TGTGCCAGCAGTGACAACAGGGGTAACCCCCCGTTTGAGCAGTACTTC.

There are many counts of this clonotype. The chain combines TRBV28 with TRBJ1-1; 9 bases fit TRBD1. Germline V gives CDR1 MDHEN, CDR2 SYDVKM. V trimming: 7 bases; J trimming: 5 bases; junction bases outside the gene matches: 8. The CDR3 has 14 residues. CDR3 in DNA: TGTGCCAGCACCTTACCGACAGGGGGTACTGAAGCTTTCTTT. Its translation: CASTLPTGGTEAFF.

The chain couples TRBV7-2 to TRBJ1-6; D possibly corresponds to TRBD1 (6 bases). This CDR3 is 15 amino acids long. The germline gives CDR1 SGHTA, CDR2 FQGNSA. Trimming cost V 1 base and J 9 bases, with 13 bases left between them. The CDR3 sequence: CASSLDLQGVSPLHF. The CDR3 DNA is TGTGCCAGCAGCTTAGATTTACAGGGAGTTTCACCCCTCCACTTT. Combining the CDR3 with reference TRBV7-2 and TRBJ1-6 gives the whole variable domain GAGVSQSPSNKVTEKGKDVELRCDPISGHTALYWYRQSLGQGLEFLIYFQGNSAPDKSGLPSDRFSAERTGGSVSTLTIQRTQQEDSAVYLCASSLDLQGVSPLHFGNGTRLTVT.